The clone carrying this T cell receptor beta chain occurred many times. TCRdb re-analysed the 5' RACE reads in MiXCR, keeping a single row per CDR3 protein. The sample carries about 80,000 distinct CDR3 sequences, around 5% recorded once. The entry originates in a study of early T cells in non-severe SARS-CoV-2 infection. The germline V gene encodes CDR1 MGHRA and CDR2 YSYEKL. V dropped 3 bases and J dropped 8 bases, with 19 bases sitting between them. CDR3 length equals 15 residues. This TCR was recovered from an adult who was a healthcare worker with PCR-confirmed SARS-CoV-2 infection or an uninfected control (not recorded which). Sequences were derived from whole blood, sampled at baseline. V is TRBV4-1 and J is TRBJ1-1, with D possibly being TRBD1 (6 bases). CDR3 DNA: TGCGCCAGCAGCCACCGGCGGACCACAGGGACCGAAGCTTTCTTT. Protein product: CASSHRRTTGTEAFF.